The 24 T cell receptor beta chains given below trace back to one sample, sequenced in a study of T-cell reconstitution after alpha-beta-depleted transplantation in children (dated by TCRdb to 2015 to 2016). The treatment or condition label on this specimen signifies: allogeneic hematopoietic cell transplantation with graft depleted of TCRalphabeta T cells and CD19 B cells. Receptors were amplified or captured by PCR. Instrument used: Illumina HiSeq 2500. To normalize quantification of the TCRbeta repertoire, the TCR libraries were built with molecular barcoding that relied on unique molecular identifiers. The public sequencing data were trimmed at Q25 with fastp and processed into clonotypes with MiXCR by TCRdb, which kept only in-frame beta chains. Each record represents a unique CDR3 protein, reported with the most common genes and DNA among its rows. This sample is represented by roughly 420,000 distinct CDR3 sequences; 15% to 20% of them were singletons. The ten largest clones capture under 30% of the sample.

This specimen consisted of PBMCs, mostly from graft donor cells, obtained 360 days after TCRalphabeta/CD19-depleted stem cell transplant. The receptors stem from a boy under two years old who had a stem cell transplant for Wiskott-Aldrich syndrome, so the T cells may come from the graft donor.

The rearrangement joins TRBV6-5 to TRBJ2-1; D is uncertain. This CDR3 comprises 14 residues. CDR1 and CDR2 from the germline V gene are MNHEY and SVGAGI. V lost 0 bases and J 8 bases, leaving 11 bases between the germline ends. As DNA, the CDR3 is TGTGCCAGCAGTTACTCGAGAGGTGAGGATGAGCAGTTCTTC. The encoded protein is CASSYSRGEDEQFF.

The table lists this clonotype with a few counts. The CDR3 coding sequence is TGTGCCAGCAGTTTTGGGCGGACAGGGGTCGTCTATGGCTACACCTTC. Its protein product is CASSFGRTGVVYGYTF. The J gene is TRBJ1-2, the V gene TRBV7-9; 9 bases line up with TRBD1. Germline CDR1 is SEHNR and CDR2 is FQNEAQ (reference sequence). V trimming: 6 bases; J trimming: 4 bases; junction bases outside the gene matches: 12. The CDR3 covers 16 residues.

This clonotype was seen more than once but under ten times. This chain links TRBV6-5 with TRBJ1-2; TRBD1 matches 9 bases. This CDR3 spans 15 amino acids. V lost 4 bases, J lost 2 bases, and 5 bases stayed unmatched. From germline, CDR1 is MNHEY and CDR2 SVGAGI. Written as DNA, the CDR3 is TGTGCCAGCAGTTCTAACAGGGGGCCAAACTATGGCTACACCTTC. Its protein is CASSSNRGPNYGYTF.

The J gene is TRBJ2-1, the V gene TRBV5-1; 10 bases map to TRBD2. Trimming took 0 bases from V and 1 from J; bases not matched to a gene: 4. This CDR3 spans 17 amino acids. Per germline, CDR1 SGHRS and CDR2 YFSETQ. CDR3 in DNA: TGCGCCAGCAGCTTGGGTTCGACTAGCGGGTCCTACAATGAGCAGTTCTTC. Translated, it gives CASSLGSTSGSYNEQFF.

V gene TRBV7-9 combines with J gene TRBJ2-2; 8 nucleotides agree with TRBD1. The CDR3 is 16 amino acids. V shed 10 bases, J shed 2 bases, and the junction held 12 bases outside the gene matches. Per germline, CDR1 SEHNR and CDR2 FQNEAQ (reference sequence). CDR3 DNA: TGTGCCATGTTTCTCTCTGACAGGGGAAACACCGGGGAGCTGTTTTTT. Translation: CAMFLSDRGNTGELFF. The full variable domain, with the rest looked up from reference TRBV7-9 and TRBJ2-2, is DTGVSQNPRHKITKRGQNVTFRCDPISEHNRLYWYRQTLGQGPEFLTYFQNEAQLEKSRLLSDRFSAERPKGSFSTLEIQRTEQGDSAMYLCAMFLSDRGNTGELFFGEGSRLTVL.

This sequence joins TRBV6-5 and TRBJ1-1, with 7 bases lining up with TRBD1. The CDR3 has 13 residues. V shed 2 bases and J 3 bases; nucleotides not matched to a gene: 0. Germline V gives CDR1 MNHEY, CDR2 SVGAGI. In DNA, the CDR3 is TGTGCCAGCAGTTACAGGGGGCACACTGAAGCTTTCTTT. Translating it yields CASSYRGHTEAFF.

There are a few counts of this clonotype. This sequence joins TRBV27 and TRBJ2-3; 10 nucleotides line up with TRBD2. Germline CDR1 and CDR2: MNHEY and SMNVEV (reference sequence). Trimming removed 4 bases from V and 3 bases from J; junction bases left unmatched: 7. The CDR3 sequence is 16 residues long. The DNA of the CDR3 is TGTGCCAGCAGTTCGTCAGGACTAGCGGAGACAGATACGCAGTATTTT. Translation gives CASSSSGLAETDTQYF.

The V and J genes are TRBV10-3 and TRBJ2-7, with TRBD2 identical over 9 bases. Per the germline V gene, CDR1 is ENHRY and CDR2 is SYGVKD. This CDR3 is 15 amino acids long. J gave up 6 bases and V 0 bases, and 6 bases lay outside the gene matches. DNA for the CDR3: TGTGCCATCAGTGAGTCTAGCGGGAGATCGGGCGAGCAGTACTTC. It is translated as CAISESSGRSGEQYF.

This clonotype has only a few counts. CDR3 DNA: TGTGCCACCAGTGATCCAGGGACATCGGGAGGAGCAGATACGCAGTATTTT. Translating gives CATSDPGTSGGADTQYF. The chain uses TRBV24-1 and TRBJ2-3; TRBD2 is a possible D gene (7 bases). V lost 3 bases to trimming and J lost 4 bases, with 19 bases between them. Germline V lookup: CDR1 KGHDR, CDR2 SFDVKD. This CDR3 has 17 residues.

The chain carries TRBV10-3 and TRBJ2-7, with 8 bases lining up with TRBD1. The CDR3 consists of 14 residues. The trim removed 4 bases at V and 6 bases at J, leaving 8 bases unmatched. Germline V gene sequence: CDR1 ENHRY, CDR2 SYGVKD. The CDR3 loop reads CAISVLTGGSEQYF. The CDR3 DNA reads as TGTGCCATCAGTGTGTTAACAGGGGGTTCCGAGCAGTACTTC.

This rearrangement joins TRBV4-2 to TRBJ2-3, with no clear D. The CDR3 length is 17 residues. Germline CDR1 and CDR2: LGHNA and YNFKEQ. V gave up 0 bases and J gave up 2 bases, with 15 bases separating them. Written as DNA, the CDR3 is TGTGCCAGCAGCCAAGATCGTAGTGCTGTTTCCACAGATACGCAGTATTTT. It encodes CASSQDRSAVSTDTQYF.

This clonotype was detected a few times. The chain carries TRBV2 and TRBJ2-1; 9 nucleotides match TRBD1. CDR3 size: 15 residues. The V gene end was trimmed by 4 bases and the J gene end by 2 bases; junction bases not matched to a gene: 3. Germline V gene lookup returns CDR1 SNHLY and CDR2 FYNNEI. DNA for the CDR3: TGTGCCAGCAGTGTACAGGGGGCCACCTACAATGAGCAGTTCTTC. This codes for CASSVQGATYNEQFF.

This clonotype was picked up many times. The J gene is TRBJ2-7, the V gene TRBV29-1; the D call may be TRBD1 or TRBD2 (5 bases each). Germline V gene lookup returns CDR1 SQVTM and CDR2 ANQGSEA. This CDR3 has 14 residues. Trimming took off 4 bases at V and 7 bases at J, with 20 bases between the two ends. Here the CDR3 DNA reads TGCAGCGTTGTCGGGGCTACTCCTAGAGGGGAGCAGTACTTC. Its protein is CSVVGATPRGEQYF.

This chain links TRBV7-2 with TRBJ1-1; D unclear. V lost 5 bases and J 6 bases, leaving 13 bases between the germline ends. This CDR3 has 13 amino acids. Germline assignment: CDR1 SGHTA and CDR2 FQGNSA. The CDR3 DNA follows: TGTGCCAGCAGCCTTCTCTCCGGGGCTGAAGCTTTCTTT. It specifies CASSLLSGAEAFF.

This clonotype was counted only a few times. V is TRBV12-3 or TRBV12-4 and J is TRBJ2-7; 12 bases fit TRBD2. Germline trimming cut 3 bases from V and 0 bases from J; bases unmatched to any gene: 3. The CDR3 runs to 16 residues. The CDR3 here is CASSLGLAGPSYEQYF. CDR3 DNA sequence: TGTGCCAGCAGTTTGGGACTAGCGGGCCCCTCCTACGAGCAGTACTTC.

This chain joins TRBV7-2 and TRBJ2-7; TRBD2 aligns across 12 bases. The CDR3 has 16 residues. V lost 1 base, J lost 2 bases, and 3 bases stayed unmatched. The germline V gene has CDR1 SGHTA and CDR2 FQGNSA. CDR3 DNA sequence: TGTGCCAGCAGCTTAGGAACTAGCGGGAGGCCCTACGAGCAGTACTTC. Translated: CASSLGTSGRPYEQYF. Based on the CDR3 plus reference TRBV7-2 and TRBJ2-7, the full variable domain is GAGVSQSPSNKVTEKGKDVELRCDPISGHTALYWYRQSLGQGLEFLIYFQGNSAPDKSGLPSDRFSAERTGGSVSTLTIQRTQQEDSAVYLCASSLGTSGRPYEQYFGPGTRLTVT.

This clonotype was recorded many times. This rearrangement joins TRBV6-5 to TRBJ2-7, with 7 bases identical to TRBD2. The CDR3 consists of 14 residues. V was clipped by 0 bases and J by 4 bases; unmatched bases: 3. Germline CDR1 MNHEY, CDR2 SVGAGI. The DNA for the CDR3 is TGTGCCAGCAGTTACTCGGGACTACCTTACGAGCAGTACTTC. It specifies CASSYSGLPYEQYF.

This clonotype occurred a few times. The V gene is TRBV29-1, the J gene TRBJ2-7, with 10 nucleotides matching TRBD1. The CDR3 sequence is 15 residues long. The V and J ends lost 6 bases and 3 bases, in that order; junction bases with no gene match: 11. In germline, CDR1 is SQVTM, CDR2 ANQGSEA. The CDR3 here is CSVLLPGQGYYEQYF. The DNA of the CDR3 is TGCAGCGTATTACTGCCGGGACAGGGGTACTACGAGCAGTACTTC.

The V and J genes are TRBV28 and TRBJ2-7; no clear D. Germline-derived CDR1 and CDR2 are MDHEN and SYDVKM. The CDR3 covers 12 residues. The ends were cut back, 7 bases at V and 2 bases at J, with 9 bases in the middle. The CDR3 nucleotides are TGTGCCAGCATCCGTCCGCCCTACGAGCAGTACTTC. Protein sequence: CASIRPPYEQYF. Together with reference TRBV28 and TRBJ2-7, the CDR3 gives the full variable domain: DVKVTQSSRYLVKRTGEKVFLECVQDMDHENMFWYRQDPGLGLRLIYFSYDVKMKEKGDIPEGYSVSREKKERFSLILESASTNQTSMYLCASIRPPYEQYFGPGTRLTVT.

The V gene is TRBV23-1, the J gene TRBJ2-7; 7 bases match TRBD1. TRBV23-1 is flagged as an ORF with uncertain function. The CDR3 contains 15 residues. The trim removed 2 bases at V and 4 bases at J, leaving 8 bases unmatched. The CDR3 nucleotides are TGCGCCAGCAGTCAACGAGACAGGGATCCATACGAGCAGTACTTC. The encoded protein is CASSQRDRDPYEQYF.

The chain links TRBV5-1 to TRBJ2-7, with 7 positions matching TRBD2. Trimming cost V 0 bases and J 0 bases; bases outside gene matches: 3. Germline V gene lookup returns CDR1 SGHRS and CDR2 YFSETQ. The CDR3 has 15 residues. This CDR3 is CASSLERDSSYEQYF. The CDR3 nucleotides are TGCGCCAGCAGCTTGGAGCGGGATAGCTCCTACGAGCAGTACTTC.

The chain has TRBV5-1 and TRBJ2-5; no clear D gene. The CDR3 is 13 residues long. Trimming cost V 3 bases and J 3 bases, with 9 bases left between them. The germline gives CDR1 SGHRS, CDR2 YFSETQ. This chain's CDR3 is CASSSIPEETQYF. CDR3 DNA sequence: TGCGCCAGCAGCTCCATTCCAGAAGAGACCCAGTACTTC.

The gene calls are TRBV11-3 and TRBJ2-3, with TRBD2 identical over 7 bases. Looked up from germline, CDR1 is SGHNT and CDR2 is YENEEA. This CDR3 spans 14 amino acids. V gave up 3 bases and J gave up 5 bases; unmatched junction bases: 5. This chain's CDR3 is CASSFAGVGDTQYF. CDR3 sequence (DNA): TGTGCCAGCAGCTTTGCGGGAGTGGGAGATACGCAGTATTTT.

This clonotype was recorded a few times. The CDR3 sequence is CASSTPGQGAYEQYF. The CDR3, as DNA: TGTGCCAGTAGTACCCCGGGACAGGGGGCTTACGAGCAGTACTTC. The gene calls are TRBV19 and TRBJ2-7; 12 bases map to TRBD1. The germline V gene has CDR1 LNHDA and CDR2 SQIVND (reference sequence). V shed 4 bases, J shed 4 bases, and the junction held 5 bases outside the gene matches. This CDR3 contains 15 residues.